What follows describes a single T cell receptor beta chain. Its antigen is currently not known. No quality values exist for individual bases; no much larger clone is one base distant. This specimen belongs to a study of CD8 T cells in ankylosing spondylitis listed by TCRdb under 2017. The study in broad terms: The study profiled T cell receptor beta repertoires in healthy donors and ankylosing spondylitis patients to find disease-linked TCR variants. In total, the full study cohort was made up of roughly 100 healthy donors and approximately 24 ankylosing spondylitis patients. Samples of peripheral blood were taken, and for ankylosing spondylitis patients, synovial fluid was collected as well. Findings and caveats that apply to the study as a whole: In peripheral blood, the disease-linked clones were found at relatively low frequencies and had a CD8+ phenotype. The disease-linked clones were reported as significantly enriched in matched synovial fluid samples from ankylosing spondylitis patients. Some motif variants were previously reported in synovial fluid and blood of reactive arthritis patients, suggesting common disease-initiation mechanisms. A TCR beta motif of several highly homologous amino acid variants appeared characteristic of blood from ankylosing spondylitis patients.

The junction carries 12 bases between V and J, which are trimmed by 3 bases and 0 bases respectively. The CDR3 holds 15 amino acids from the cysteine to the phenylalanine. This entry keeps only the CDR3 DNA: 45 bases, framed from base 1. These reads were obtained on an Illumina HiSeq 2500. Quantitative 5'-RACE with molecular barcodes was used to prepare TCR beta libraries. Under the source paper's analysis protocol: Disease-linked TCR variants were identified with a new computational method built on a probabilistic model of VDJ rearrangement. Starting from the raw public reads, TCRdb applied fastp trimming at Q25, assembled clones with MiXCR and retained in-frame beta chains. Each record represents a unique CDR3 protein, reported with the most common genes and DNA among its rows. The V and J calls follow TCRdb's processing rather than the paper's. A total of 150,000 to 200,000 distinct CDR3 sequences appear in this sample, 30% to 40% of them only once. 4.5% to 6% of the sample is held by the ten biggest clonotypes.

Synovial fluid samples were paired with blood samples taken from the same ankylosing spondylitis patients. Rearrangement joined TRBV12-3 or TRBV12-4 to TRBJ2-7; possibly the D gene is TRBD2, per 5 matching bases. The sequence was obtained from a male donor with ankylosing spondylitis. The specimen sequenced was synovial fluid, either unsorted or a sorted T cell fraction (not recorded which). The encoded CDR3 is CASSFTGSFSYEQYF. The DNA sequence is TGTGCCAGCAGTTTTACGGGGTCCTTCTCCTACGAGCAGTACTTC.